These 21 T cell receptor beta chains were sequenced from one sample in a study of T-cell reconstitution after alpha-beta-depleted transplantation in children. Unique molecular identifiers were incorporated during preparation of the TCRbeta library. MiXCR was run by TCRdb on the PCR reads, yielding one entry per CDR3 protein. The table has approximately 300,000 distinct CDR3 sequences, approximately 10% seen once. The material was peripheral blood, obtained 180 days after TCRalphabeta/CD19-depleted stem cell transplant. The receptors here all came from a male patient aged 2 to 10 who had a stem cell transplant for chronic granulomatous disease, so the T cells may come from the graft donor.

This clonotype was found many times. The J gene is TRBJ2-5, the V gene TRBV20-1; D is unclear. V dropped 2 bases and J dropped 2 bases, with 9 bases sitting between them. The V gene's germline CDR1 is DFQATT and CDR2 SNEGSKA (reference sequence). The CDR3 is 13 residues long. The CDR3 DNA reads TGCAGTGCTAGATCCGGCTCTCAAGAGACCCAGTACTTC. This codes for CSARSGSQETQYF.

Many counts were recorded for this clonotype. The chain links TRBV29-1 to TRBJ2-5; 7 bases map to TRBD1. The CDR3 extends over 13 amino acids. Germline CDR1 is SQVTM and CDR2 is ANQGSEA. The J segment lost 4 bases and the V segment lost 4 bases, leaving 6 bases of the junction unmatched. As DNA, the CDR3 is TGCAGCGTTGGACAGGGAGATGGAGAGACCCAGTACTTC. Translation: CSVGQGDGETQYF.

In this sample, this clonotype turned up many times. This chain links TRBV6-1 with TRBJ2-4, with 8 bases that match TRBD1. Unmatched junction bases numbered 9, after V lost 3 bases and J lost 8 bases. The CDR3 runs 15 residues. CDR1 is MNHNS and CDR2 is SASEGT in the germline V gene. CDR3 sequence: CASSETFGQGYIQYF. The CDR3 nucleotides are TGTGCCAGCAGTGAGACCTTCGGACAGGGATACATTCAGTACTTC.

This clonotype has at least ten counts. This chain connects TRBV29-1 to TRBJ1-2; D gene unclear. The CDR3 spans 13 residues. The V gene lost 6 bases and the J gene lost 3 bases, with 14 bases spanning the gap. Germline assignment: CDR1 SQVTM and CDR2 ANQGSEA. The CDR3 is CSVTRSGDYGYTF. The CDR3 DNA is TGCAGCGTGACCCGCAGTGGGGACTATGGCTACACCTTC.

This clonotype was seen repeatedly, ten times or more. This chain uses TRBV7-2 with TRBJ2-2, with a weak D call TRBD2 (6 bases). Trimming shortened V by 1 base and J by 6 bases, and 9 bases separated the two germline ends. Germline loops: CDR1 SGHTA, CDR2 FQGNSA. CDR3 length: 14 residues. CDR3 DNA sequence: TGTGCCAGCAGCTTAGGGCGGGACCCCGGGGAGCTGTTTTTT. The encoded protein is CASSLGRDPGELFF.

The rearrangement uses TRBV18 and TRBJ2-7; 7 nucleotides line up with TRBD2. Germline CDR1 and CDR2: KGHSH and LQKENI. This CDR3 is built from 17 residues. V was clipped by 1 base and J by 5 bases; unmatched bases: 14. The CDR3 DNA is TGTGCCAGCTCACCACTTAGCCCGGGACTACCTCTTAACGAGCAGTACTTC. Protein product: CASSPLSPGLPLNEQYF.

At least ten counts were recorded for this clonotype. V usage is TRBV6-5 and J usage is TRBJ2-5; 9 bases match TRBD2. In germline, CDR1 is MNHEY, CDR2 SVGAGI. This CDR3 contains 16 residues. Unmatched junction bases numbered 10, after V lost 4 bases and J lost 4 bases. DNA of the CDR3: TGTGCCAGCAGTTTCAACCCAGCGGGAGGAGTAGAGACCCAGTACTTC. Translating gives CASSFNPAGGVETQYF.

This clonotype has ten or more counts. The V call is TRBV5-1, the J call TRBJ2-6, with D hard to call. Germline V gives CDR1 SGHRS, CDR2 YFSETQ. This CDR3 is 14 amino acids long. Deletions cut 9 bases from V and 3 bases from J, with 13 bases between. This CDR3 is CAIIWIFGANVLTF. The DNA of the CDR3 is TGCGCCATTATTTGGATATTTGGGGCCAACGTCCTGACTTTC.

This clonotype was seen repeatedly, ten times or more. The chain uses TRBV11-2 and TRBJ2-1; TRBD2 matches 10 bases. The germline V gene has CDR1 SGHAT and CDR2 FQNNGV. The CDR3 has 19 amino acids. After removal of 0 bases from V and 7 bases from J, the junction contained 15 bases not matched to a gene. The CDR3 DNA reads TGTGCCAGCAGCTTAGACCAATACTCGGGACTAGCGATCTTTAATGAGCAGTTCTTC. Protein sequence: CASSLDQYSGLAIFNEQFF.

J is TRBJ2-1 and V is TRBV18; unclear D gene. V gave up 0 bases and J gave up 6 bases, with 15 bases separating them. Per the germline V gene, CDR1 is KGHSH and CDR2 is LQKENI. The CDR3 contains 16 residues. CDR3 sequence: CASSPPIERRVNEQFF. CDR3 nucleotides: TGTGCCAGCTCACCACCAATCGAGCGTCGGGTCAATGAGCAGTTCTTC.

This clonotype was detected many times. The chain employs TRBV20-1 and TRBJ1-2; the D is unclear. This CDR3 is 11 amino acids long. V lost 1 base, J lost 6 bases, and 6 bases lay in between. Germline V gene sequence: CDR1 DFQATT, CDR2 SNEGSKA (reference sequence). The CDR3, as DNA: TGCAGTGCTAGAGGGGGTAATGGCTACACCTTC. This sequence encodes CSARGGNGYTF.

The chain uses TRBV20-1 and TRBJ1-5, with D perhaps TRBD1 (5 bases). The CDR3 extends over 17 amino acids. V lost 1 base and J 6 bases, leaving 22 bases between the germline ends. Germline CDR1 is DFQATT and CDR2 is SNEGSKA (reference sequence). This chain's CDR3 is CSARGDEGASEGQPQHF. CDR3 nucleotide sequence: TGCAGTGCTAGAGGGGACGAGGGAGCCTCCGAGGGTCAGCCCCAGCATTTT.

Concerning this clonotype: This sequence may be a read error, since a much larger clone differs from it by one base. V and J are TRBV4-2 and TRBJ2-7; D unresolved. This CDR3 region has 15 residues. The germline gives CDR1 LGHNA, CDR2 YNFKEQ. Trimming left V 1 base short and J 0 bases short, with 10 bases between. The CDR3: CASSQGVAASYEQYF. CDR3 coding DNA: TGTGCCAGCAGCCAAGGCGTCGCCGCCTCCTACGAGCAGTACTTC.

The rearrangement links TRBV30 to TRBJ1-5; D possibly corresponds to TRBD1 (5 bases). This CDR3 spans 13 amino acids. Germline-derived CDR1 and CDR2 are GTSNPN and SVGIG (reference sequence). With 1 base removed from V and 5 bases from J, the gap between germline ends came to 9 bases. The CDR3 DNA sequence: TGTGCCTGGAGTGACGGAGGGGATCAGCCCCAGCATTTT. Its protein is CAWSDGGDQPQHF.

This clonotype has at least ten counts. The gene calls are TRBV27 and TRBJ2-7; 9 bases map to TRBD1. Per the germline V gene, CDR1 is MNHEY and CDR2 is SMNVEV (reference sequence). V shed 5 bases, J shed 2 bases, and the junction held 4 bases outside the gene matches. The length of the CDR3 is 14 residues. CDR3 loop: CASSLRQGAYEQYF. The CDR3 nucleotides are TGTGCCAGCAGTCTAAGACAGGGGGCCTACGAGCAGTACTTC.

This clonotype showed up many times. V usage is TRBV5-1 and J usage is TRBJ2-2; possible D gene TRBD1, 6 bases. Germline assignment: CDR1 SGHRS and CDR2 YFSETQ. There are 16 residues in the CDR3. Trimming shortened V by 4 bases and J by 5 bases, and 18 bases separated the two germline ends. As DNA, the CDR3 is TGCGCCAGCAGCCCGGACAGAACGGGGACGACCGGGGAGCTGTTTTTT. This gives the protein CASSPDRTGTTGELFF.

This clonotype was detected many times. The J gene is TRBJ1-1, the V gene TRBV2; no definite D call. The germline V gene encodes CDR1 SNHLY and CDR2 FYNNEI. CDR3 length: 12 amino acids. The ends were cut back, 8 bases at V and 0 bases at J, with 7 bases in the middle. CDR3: CASHRVNTEAFF. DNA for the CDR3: TGTGCCAGCCACCGGGTGAACACTGAAGCTTTCTTT.

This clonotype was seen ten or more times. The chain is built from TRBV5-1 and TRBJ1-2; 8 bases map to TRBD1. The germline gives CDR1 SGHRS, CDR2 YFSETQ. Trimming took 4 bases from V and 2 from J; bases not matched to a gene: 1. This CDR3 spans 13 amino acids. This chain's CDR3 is CASSGDRNYGYTF. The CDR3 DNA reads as TGCGCCAGCAGCGGGGACAGGAACTATGGCTACACCTTC.

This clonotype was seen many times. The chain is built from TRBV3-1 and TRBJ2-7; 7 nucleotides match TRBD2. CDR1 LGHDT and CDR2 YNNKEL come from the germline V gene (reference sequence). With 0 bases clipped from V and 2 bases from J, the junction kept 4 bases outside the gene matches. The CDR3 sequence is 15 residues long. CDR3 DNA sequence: TGTGCCAGCAGCCAAGAAGGGACTAAAACCTACGAGCAGTACTTC. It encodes CASSQEGTKTYEQYF.

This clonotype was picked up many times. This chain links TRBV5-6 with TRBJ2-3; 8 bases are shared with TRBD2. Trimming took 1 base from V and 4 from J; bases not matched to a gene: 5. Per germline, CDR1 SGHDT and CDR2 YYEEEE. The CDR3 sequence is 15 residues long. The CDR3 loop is CASSLRSGRPDTQYF. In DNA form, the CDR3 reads TGTGCCAGCAGCTTGCGGAGCGGGAGACCAGATACGCAGTATTTT.

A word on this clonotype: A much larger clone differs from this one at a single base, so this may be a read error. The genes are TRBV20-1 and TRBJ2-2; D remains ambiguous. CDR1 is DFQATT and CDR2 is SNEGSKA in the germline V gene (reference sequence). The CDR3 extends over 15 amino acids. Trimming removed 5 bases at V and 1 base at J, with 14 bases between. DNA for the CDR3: TGCAGTGCTGCCCACAGTGCGATGAACACCGGGGAGCTGTTTTTT. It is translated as CSAAHSAMNTGELFF.